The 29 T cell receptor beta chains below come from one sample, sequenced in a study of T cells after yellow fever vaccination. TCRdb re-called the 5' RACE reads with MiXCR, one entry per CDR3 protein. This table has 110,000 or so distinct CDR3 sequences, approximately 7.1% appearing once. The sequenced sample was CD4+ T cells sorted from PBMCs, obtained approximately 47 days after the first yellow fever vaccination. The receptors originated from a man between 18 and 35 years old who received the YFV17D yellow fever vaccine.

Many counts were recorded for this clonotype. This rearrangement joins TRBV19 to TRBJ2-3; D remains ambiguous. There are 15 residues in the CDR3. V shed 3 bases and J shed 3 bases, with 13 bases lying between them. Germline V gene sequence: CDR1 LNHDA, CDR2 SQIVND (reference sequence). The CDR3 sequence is CASSILVVATDTQYF. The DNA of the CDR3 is TGTGCCAGTAGTATTCTTGTAGTGGCAACAGATACGCAGTATTTT.

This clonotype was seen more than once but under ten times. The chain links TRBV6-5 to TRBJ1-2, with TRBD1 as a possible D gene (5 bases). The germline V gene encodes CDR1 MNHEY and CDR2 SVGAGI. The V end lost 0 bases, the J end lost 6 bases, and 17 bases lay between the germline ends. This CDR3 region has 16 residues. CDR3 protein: CASSYSISAGSHGYTF. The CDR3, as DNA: TGTGCCAGCAGTTACTCGATTTCGGCAGGGAGTCATGGCTACACCTTC.

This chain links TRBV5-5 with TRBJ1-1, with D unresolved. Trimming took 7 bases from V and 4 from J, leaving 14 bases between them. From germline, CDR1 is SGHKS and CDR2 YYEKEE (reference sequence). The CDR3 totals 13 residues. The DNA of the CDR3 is TGTGCCAGCGCCTTGGGTCGGGGCACTGAAGCTTTCTTT. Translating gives CASALGRGTEAFF.

This CDR3 reads CASGRGDPGELFF. The CDR3 region has the DNA TGTGCTAGTGGCCGAGGGGATCCCGGGGAGCTGTTTTTT. V usage is TRBV12-5 and J usage is TRBJ2-2, with D perhaps TRBD1 or TRBD2 (5 bases each). Germline CDR1 reads LGHNT; CDR2 reads FRNRAP. V was pared by 6 bases and J by 6 bases, with 11 bases between. The CDR3 has 13 amino acids.

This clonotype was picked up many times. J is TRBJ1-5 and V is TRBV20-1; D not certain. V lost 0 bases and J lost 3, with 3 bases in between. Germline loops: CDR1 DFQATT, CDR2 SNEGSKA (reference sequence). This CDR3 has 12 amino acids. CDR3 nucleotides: TGCAGTGCTAGAGATAACAATCAGCCCCAGCATTTT. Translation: CSARDNNQPQHF.

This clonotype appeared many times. CDR3 bases: TGTGCCAGCAGCCAAAGGCCAGGGGAAAAGGCTTTCTTT. It is translated as CASSQRPGEKAFF. V gene TRBV3-1 combines with J gene TRBJ1-1; D is possibly TRBD1 (6 bases). Germline CDR1 and CDR2: LGHDT and YNNKEL (reference sequence). Trimming left V 2 bases short and J 11 bases short, with 15 bases between. The length of the CDR3 is 13 residues.

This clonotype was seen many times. Here the CDR3 DNA reads TGCGCCAGCAGCTTGCCGGGTCCTAGTGGGGAGCTGTTTTTT. It encodes CASSLPGPSGELFF. This chain connects TRBV5-1 to TRBJ2-2; D ambiguous. There are 14 residues in the CDR3. Trimming shortened V by 1 base and J by 8 bases, and 12 bases separated the two germline ends. Germline loops: CDR1 SGHRS, CDR2 YFSETQ.

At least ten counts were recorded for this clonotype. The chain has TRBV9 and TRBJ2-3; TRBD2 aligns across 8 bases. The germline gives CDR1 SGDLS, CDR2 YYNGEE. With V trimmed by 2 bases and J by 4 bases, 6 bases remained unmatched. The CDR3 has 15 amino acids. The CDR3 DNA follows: TGTGCCAGCAGCGTCTACGGGGGGGCCGCAGATACGCAGTATTTT. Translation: CASSVYGGAADTQYF. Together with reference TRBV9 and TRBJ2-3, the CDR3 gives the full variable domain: DSGVTQTPKHLITATGQRVTLRCSPRSGDLSVYWYQQSLDQGLQFLIQYYNGEERAKGNILERFSAQQFPDLHSELNLSSLELGDSALYFCASSVYGGAADTQYFGPGTRLTVL.

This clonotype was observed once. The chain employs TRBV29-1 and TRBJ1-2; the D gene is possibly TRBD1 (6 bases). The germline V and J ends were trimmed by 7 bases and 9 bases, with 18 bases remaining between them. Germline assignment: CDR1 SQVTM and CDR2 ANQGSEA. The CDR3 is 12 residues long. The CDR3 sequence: CSGTTGNGRYTF. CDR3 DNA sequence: TGCAGCGGAACCACAGGGAACGGTCGCTACACCTTC.

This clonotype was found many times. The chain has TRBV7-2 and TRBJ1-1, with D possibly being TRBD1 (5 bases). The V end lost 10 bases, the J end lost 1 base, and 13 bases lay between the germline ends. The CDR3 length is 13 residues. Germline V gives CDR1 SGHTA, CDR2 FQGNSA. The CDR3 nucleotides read TGTGCCACTGGGGCCCAACCGAACACTGAAGCTTTCTTT. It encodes CATGAQPNTEAFF.

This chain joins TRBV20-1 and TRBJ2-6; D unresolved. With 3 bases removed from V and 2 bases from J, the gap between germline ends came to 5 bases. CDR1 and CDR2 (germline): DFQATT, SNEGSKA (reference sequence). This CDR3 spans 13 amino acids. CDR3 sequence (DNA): TGCAGTGCTAGCCCCCCTGGGGCCAACGTCCTGACTTTC. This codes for CSASPPGANVLTF.

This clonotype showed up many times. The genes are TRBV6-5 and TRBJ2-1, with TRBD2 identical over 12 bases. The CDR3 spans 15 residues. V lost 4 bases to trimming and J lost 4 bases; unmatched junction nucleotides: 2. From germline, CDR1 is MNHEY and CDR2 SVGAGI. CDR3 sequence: CASSSSGGVYNEQFF. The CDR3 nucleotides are TGTGCCAGCAGTTCTAGCGGGGGGGTATACAATGAGCAGTTCTTC.

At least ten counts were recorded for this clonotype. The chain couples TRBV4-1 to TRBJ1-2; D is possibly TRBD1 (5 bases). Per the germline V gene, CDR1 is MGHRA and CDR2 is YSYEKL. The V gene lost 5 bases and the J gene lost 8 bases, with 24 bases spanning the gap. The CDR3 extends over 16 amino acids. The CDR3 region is CASSNPGAGRRKGYTF. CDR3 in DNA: TGCGCCAGCAGCAATCCCGGGGCAGGGAGGAGAAAAGGCTACACCTTC.

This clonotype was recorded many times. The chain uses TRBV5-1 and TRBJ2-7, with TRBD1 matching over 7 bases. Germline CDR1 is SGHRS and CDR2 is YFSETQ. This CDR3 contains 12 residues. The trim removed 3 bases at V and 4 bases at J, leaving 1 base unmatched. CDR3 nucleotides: TGCGCCAGCAGCTGGGACAGATACGAGCAGTACTTC. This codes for CASSWDRYEQYF. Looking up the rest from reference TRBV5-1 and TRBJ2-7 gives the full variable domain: KAGVTQTPRYLIKTRGQQVTLSCSPISGHRSVSWYQQTPGQGLQFLFEYFSETQRNKGNFPGRFSGRQFSNSRSEMNVSTLELGDSALYLCASSWDRYEQYFGPGTRLTVT.

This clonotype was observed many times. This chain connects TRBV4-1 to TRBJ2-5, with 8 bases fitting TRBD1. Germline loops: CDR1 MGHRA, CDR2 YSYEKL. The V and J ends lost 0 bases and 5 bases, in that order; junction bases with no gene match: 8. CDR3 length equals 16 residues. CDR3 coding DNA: TGCGCCAGCAGCCAAGACCCCAGGACAGGGAAGGAGACCCAGTACTTC. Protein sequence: CASSQDPRTGKETQYF.

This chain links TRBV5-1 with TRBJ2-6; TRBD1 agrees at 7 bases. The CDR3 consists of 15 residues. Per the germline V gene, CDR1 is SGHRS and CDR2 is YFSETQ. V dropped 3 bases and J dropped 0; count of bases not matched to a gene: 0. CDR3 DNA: TGCGCCAGCAGCTCAGGGGGCTCTGGGGCCAACGTCCTGACTTTC. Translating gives CASSSGGSGANVLTF.

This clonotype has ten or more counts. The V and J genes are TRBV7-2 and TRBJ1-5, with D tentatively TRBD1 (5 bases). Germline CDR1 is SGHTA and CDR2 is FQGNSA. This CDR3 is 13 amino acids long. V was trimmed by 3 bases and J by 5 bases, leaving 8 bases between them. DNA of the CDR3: TGTGCCAGCAGCTTTATGGGGGATCAGCCCCAGCATTTT. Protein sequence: CASSFMGDQPQHF.

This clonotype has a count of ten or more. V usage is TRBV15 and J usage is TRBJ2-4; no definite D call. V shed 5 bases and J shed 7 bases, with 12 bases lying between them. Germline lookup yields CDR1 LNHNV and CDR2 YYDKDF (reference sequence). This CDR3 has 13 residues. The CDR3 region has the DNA TGTGCCACCAGCGAATTAGCAGTCAACATTCAGTACTTC. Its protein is CATSELAVNIQYF.

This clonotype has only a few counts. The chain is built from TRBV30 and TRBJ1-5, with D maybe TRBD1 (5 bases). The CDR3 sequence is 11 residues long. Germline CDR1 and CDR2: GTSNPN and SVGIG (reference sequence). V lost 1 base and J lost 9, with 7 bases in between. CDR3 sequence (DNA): TGTGCCTGGAGTGGTGGGGGGCCCCAGCATTTT. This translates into CAWSGGGPQHF.

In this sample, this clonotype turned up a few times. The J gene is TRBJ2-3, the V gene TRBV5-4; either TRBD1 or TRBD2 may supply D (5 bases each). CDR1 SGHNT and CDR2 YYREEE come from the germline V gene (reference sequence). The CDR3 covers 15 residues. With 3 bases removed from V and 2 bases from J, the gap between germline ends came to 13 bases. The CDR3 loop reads CASSWDPLPTDTQYF. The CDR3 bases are TGTGCCAGCAGCTGGGACCCTCTCCCCACAGATACGCAGTATTTT.

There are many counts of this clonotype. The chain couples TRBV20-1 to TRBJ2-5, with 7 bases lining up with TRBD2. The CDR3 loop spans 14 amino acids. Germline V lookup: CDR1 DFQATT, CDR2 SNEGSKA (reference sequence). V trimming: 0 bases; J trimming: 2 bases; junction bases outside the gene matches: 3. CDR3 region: CSAREGLTQETQYF. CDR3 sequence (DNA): TGCAGTGCTAGAGAGGGACTAACTCAAGAGACCCAGTACTTC.

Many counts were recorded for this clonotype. The CDR3 DNA is TGCAGTGCTAGTAAGGGCTACGAGCAGTACTTC. Translating gives CSASKGYEQYF. This rearrangement joins TRBV20-1 to TRBJ2-7; D gene uncertain. Looked up from germline, CDR1 is DFQATT and CDR2 is SNEGSKA (reference sequence). Between the trimmed V and J ends, which lost 3 bases and 3 bases, there was a span of 6 bases. The length of the CDR3 is 11 residues.

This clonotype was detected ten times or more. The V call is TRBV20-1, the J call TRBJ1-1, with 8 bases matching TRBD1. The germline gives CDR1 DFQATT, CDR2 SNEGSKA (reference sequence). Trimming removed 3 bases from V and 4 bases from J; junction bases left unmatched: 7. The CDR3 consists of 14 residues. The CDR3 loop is CSARHAGGGTEAFF. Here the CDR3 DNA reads TGCAGTGCTAGGCACGCAGGGGGCGGCACTGAAGCTTTCTTT.

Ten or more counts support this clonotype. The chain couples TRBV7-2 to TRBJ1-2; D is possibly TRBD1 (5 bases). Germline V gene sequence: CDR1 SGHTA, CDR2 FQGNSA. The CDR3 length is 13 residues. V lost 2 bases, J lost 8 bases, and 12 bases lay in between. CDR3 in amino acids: CASSLTQGSGYTF. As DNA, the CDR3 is TGTGCCAGCAGCTTAACTCAGGGAAGCGGCTACACCTTC.

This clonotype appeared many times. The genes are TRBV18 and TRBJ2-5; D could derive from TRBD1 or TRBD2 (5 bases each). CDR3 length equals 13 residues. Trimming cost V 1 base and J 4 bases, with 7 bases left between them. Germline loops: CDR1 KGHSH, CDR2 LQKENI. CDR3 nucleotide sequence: TGTGCCAGCTCACCACAGGGGACAGAGACCCAGTACTTC. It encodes CASSPQGTETQYF. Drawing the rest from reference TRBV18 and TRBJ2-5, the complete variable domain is NAGVMQNPRHLVRRRGQEARLRCSPMKGHSHVYWYRQLPEEGLKFMVYLQKENIIDESGMPKERFSAEFPKEGPSILRIQQVVRGDSAAYFCASSPQGTETQYFGPGTRLLVL.

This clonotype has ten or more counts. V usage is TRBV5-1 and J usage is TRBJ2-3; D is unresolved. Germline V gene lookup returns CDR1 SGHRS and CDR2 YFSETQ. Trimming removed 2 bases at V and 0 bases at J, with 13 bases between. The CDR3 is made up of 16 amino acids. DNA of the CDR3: TGCGCCAGCAGCTTTCGACCACCAGATAGCACAGATACGCAGTATTTT. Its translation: CASSFRPPDSTDTQYF.

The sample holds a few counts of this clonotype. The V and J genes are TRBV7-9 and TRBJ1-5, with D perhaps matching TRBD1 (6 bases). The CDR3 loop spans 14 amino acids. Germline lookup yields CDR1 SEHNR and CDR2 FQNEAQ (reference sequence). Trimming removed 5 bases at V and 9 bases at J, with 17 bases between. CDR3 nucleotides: TGTGCCAGCAGCCCCGCGACAGGCTTTGGGCCCCAGCATTTT. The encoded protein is CASSPATGFGPQHF.

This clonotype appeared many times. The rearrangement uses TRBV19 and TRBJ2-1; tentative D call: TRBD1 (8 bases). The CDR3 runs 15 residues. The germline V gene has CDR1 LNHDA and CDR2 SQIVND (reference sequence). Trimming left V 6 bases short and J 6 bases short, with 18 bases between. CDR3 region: CASRQGAAGANEQFF. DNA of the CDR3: TGTGCCAGTAGGCAGGGGGCGGCGGGGGCCAATGAGCAGTTCTTC.

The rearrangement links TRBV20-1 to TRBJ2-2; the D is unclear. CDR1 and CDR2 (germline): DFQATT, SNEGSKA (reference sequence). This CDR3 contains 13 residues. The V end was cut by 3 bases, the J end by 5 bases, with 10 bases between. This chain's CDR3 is CSARLVQTGELFF. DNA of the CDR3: TGCAGTGCTAGGTTGGTTCAGACCGGGGAGCTGTTTTTT.